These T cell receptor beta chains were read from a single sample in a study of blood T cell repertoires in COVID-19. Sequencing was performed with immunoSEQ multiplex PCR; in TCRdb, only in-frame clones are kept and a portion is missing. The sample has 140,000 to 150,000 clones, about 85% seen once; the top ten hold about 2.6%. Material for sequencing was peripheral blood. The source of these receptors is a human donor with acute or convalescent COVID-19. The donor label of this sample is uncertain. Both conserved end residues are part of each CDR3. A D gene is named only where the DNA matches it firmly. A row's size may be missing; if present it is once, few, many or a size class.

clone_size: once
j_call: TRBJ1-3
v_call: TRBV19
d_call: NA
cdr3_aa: CASSIRERNTIYF
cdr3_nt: TGTGCCAGTAGTATCCGGGAGAGAAACACCATATATTTT

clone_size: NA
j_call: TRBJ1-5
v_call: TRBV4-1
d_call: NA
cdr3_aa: CASSQPQWGGNQPQHF
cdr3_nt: TGCGCCAGCAGCCAACCCCAATGGGGGGGGAATCAGCCCCAGCATTTT

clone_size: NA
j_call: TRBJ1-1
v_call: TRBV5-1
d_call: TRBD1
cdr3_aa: CASSLSGTGLLEAFF
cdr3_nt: TGCGCCAGCAGCTTGTCCGGGACAGGGCTCCTCGAAGCTTTCTTT

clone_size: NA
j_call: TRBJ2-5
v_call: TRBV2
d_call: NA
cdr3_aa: CASNRVPQETQYF
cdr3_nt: TGTGCCAGCAATCGAGTTCCCCAAGAGACCCAGTACTTC

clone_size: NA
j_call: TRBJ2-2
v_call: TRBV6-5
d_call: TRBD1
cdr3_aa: CASSPQGTGELFF
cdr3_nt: TGTGCCAGCAGTCCACAGGGGACCGGGGAGCTGTTTTTT

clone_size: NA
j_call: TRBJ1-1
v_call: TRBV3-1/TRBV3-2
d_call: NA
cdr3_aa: CASSRIGQSEAFF
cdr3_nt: TGTGCCAGCAGCCGCATCGGACAATCTGAAGCTTTCTTT

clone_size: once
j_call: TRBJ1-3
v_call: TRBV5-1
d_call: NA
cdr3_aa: CASSFTGNSGNTIYF
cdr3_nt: TGCGCCAGCAGCTTTACAGGCAACTCTGGAAACACCATATATTTT

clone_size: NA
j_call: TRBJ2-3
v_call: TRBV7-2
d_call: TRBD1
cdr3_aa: CASSLRGLTDTQYF
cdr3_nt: TGTGCCAGCAGCTTGAGGGGGCTCACAGATACGCAGTATTTT

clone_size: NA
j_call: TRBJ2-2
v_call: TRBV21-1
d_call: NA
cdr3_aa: CASSSNRERNTGELFF
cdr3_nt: TGTGCCAGCAGCAGCAACAGGGAACGGAACACCGGGGAGCTGTTTTTT

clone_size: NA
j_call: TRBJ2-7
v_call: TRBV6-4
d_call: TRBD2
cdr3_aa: CASSLLAGGTYEQYF
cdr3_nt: TGTGCCAGCAGTCTACTAGCGGGGGGGACCTACGAGCAGTACTTC

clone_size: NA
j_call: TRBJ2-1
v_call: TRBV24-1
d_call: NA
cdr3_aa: CATSRGSSNEQFF
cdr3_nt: TGTGCCACCAGTCGGGGGAGTTCCAATGAGCAGTTCTTC

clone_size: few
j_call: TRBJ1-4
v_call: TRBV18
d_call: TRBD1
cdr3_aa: CASSRTGTANEKLFF
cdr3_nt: TGTGCCAGCTCACGCACCGGGACAGCTAATGAAAAACTGTTTTTT

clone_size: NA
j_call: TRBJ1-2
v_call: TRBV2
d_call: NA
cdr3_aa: CASRDSGNYGYTF
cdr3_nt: TGTGCCAGCAGGGACAGTGGGAACTATGGCTACACCTTC

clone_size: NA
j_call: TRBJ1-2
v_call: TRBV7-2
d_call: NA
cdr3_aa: CASSLYPGREGNDGYTF
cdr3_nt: TGTGCCAGCAGCTTATACCCGGGTAGGGAGGGTAATGATGGCTACACCTTC

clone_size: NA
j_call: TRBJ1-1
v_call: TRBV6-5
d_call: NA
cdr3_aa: CASRTDGGAEAFF
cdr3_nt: TGTGCCAGCAGAACCGACGGAGGTGCTGAAGCTTTCTTT

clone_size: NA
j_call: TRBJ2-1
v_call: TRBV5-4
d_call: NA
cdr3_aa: CASSLGTSRHRVMGEQFF
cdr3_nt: TGTGCCAGCAGCTTGGGGACATCAAGGCATAGGGTCATGGGTGAGCAGTTCTTC

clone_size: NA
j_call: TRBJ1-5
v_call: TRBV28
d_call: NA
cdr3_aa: CASSSPPDLTLEPQHF
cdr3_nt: TGTGCCAGCAGTTCCCCCCCGGACTTAACTCTCGAGCCCCAGCATTTT

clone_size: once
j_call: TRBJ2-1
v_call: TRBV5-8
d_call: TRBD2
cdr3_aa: CASSLARLAGYNEQFF
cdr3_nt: TGTGCCAGCAGCTTGGCCCGACTAGCGGGTTACAATGAGCAGTTCTTC

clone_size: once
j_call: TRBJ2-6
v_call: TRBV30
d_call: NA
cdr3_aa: CAWSTVSGANVLTF
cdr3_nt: TGTGCCTGGAGTACGGTTTCTGGGGCCAACGTCCTGACTTTC

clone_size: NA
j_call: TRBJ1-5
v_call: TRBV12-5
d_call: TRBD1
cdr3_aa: CASGLPDREEKNQPQHF
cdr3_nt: TGTGCTAGTGGTCTTCCAGACAGGGAGGAAAAGAATCAGCCCCAGCATTTT

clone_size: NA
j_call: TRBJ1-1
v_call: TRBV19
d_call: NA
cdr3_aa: CASSVGVGTEAFF
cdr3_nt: TGTGCCAGTAGTGTCGGCGTCGGGACTGAAGCTTTCTTT

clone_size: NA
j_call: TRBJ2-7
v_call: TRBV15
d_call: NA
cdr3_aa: CATRQTARSEQYF
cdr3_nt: TGTGCCACCCGACAGACGGCTAGATCCGAGCAGTACTTC

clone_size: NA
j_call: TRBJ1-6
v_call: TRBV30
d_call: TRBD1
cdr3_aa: CAWSTGQGNNSPLHF
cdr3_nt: TGTGCCTGGAGTACGGGACAGGGAAATAATTCACCCCTCCACTTT

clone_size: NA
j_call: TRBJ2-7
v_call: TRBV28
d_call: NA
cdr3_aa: CASSLSWTGAYEQYF
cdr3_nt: TGTGCCAGCAGTTTATCCTGGACGGGGGCCTACGAGCAGTACTTC

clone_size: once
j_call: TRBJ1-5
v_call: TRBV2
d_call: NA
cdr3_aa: CASSDNSGGYQPQHF
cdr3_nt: TGTGCCAGCAGTGACAATTCGGGGGGTTACCAGCCCCAGCATTTT

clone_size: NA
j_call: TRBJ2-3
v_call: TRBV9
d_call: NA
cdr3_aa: CASSVVDFTDTQYF
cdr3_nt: TGTGCCAGCAGCGTAGTTGACTTCACAGATACGCAGTATTTT

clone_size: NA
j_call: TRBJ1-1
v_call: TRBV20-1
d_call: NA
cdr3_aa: CSARPTGEAFF
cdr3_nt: TGCAGTGCTAGACCCACAGGGGAAGCTTTCTTT

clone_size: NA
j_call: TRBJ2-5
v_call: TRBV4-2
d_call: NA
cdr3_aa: CASSLWASGGRETQYF
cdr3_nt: TGTGCCAGCAGCCTCTGGGCCAGCGGCGGCCGGGAGACCCAGTACTTC

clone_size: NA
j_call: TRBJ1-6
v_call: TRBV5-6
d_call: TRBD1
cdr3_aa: CASSAGTDNSPLHF
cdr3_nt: TGTGCCAGCAGCGCCGGGACAGACAATTCACCCCTCCACTTT

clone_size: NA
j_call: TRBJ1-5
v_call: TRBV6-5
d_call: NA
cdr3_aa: CARNTGGNQPQHF
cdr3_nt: TGTGCCAGAAATACCGGGGGGAATCAGCCCCAGCATTTT

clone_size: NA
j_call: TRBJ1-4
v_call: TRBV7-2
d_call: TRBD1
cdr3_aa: CASSEGQPIEKLFF
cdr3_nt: TGTGCCAGCAGTGAGGGACAGCCGATTGAAAAACTGTTTTTT

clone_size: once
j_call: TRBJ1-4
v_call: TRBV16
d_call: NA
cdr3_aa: CASSQLGGSLNEKLFF
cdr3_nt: TGTGCCAGCAGCCAATTAGGGGGAAGCCTCAATGAAAAACTGTTTTTT

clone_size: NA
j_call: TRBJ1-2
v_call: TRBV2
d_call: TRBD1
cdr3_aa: CASSESRGNGYTF
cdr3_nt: TGTGCCAGCAGTGAATCCAGGGGGAATGGCTACACCTTC

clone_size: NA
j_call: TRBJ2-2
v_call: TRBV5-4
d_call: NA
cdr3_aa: CASNVNTGELFF
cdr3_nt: TGTGCCAGCAATGTAAACACCGGGGAGCTGTTTTTT

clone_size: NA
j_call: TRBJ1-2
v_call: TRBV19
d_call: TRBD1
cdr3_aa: CACRDRGDPGGGYTF
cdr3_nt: TGTGCTTGTCGGGACAGGGGAGATCCCGGTGGTGGCTACACCTTC

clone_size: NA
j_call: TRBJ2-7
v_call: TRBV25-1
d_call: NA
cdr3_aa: CASSLDTRTEQYF
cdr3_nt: TGTGCCAGCAGTCTAGACACCCGGACAGAGCAGTACTTC

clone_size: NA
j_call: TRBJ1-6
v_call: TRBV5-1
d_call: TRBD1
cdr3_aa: CASSDSDRSSSYNSPLHF
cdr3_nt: TGCGCCAGCAGCGACTCGGACAGGTCGAGCTCCTATAATTCACCCCTCCACTTT

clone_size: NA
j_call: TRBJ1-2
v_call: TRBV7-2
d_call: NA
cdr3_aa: CASSSSPEGSYTF
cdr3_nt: TGTGCCAGCAGCTCCTCCCCTGAGGGTAGCTACACCTTC

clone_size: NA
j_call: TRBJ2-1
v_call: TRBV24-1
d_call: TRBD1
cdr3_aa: CATSEVPGQGSKPNEQFF
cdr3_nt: TGTGCCACCAGTGAGGTCCCGGGACAGGGATCCAAGCCGAATGAGCAGTTCTTC

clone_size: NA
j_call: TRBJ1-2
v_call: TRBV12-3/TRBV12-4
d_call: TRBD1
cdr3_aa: CASRGQNYGYTF
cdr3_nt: TGTGCCAGCAGGGGACAGAACTATGGCTACACCTTC

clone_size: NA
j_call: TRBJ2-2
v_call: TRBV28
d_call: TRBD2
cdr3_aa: CASSPTSGGDNTGELFF
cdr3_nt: TGTGCCAGCAGTCCTACTAGCGGGGGGGACAACACCGGGGAGCTGTTTTTT

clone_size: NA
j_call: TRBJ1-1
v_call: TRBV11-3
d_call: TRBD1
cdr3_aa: CASSSGQGRVTEAFF
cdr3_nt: TGTGCCAGCAGCTCTGGACAGGGGAGAGTCACTGAAGCTTTCTTT

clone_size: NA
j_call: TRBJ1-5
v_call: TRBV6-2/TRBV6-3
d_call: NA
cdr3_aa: CASSYVAQNQPQHF
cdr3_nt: TGTGCCAGCAGTTACGTGGCCCAGAATCAGCCCCAGCATTTT

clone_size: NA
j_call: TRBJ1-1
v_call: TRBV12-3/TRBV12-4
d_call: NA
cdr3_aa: CASWRGGNTEAFF
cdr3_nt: TGTGCCAGTTGGAGGGGGGGGAACACTGAAGCTTTCTTT

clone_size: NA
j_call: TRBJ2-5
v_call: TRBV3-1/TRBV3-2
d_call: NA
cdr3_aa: CASRSRETQYF
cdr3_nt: TGTGCCAGCAGATCCAGGGAGACCCAGTACTTC

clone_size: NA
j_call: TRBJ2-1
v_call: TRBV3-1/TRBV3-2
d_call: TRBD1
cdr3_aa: CASSQGGQGRREQFF
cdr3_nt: TGTGCCAGCAGCCAAGGGGGACAGGGTCGGCGGGAGCAGTTCTTC

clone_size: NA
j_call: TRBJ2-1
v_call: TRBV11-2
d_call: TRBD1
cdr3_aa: CASRNDRVAYNEQFF
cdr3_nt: TGTGCCAGCAGAAATGACAGGGTGGCCTACAATGAGCAGTTCTTC

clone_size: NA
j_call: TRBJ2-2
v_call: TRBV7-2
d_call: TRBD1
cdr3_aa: CASSHRQGATGELFF
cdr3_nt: TGTGCCAGCAGCCATCGACAGGGGGCAACCGGGGAGCTGTTTTTT

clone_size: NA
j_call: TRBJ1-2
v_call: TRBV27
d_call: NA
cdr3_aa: CASSGGGTVTNYGYTF
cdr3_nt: TGTGCCAGCAGTGGGGGGGGGACTGTCACTAACTATGGCTACACCTTC

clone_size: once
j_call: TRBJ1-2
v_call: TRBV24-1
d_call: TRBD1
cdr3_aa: CATSDPTGPYGYTF
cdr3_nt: TGTGCCACCAGTGATCCGACAGGGCCCTATGGCTACACCTTC

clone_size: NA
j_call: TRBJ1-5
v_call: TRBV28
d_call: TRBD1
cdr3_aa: CASTYGTGSQPQHF
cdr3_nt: TGTGCCAGCACATACGGGACAGGGAGCCAGCCCCAGCATTTT

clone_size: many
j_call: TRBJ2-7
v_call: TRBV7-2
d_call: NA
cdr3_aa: CASSFSQGPYEQYF
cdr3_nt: TGTGCCAGCAGCTTCTCCCAGGGCCCCTACGAGCAGTACTTC

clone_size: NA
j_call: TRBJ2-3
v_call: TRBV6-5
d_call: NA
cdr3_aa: CASRPGQASTDTQYF
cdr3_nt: TGTGCCAGCCGTCCTGGACAAGCCAGCACAGATACGCAGTATTTT

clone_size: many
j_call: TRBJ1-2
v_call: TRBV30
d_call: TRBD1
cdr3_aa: CAWTPTPGTGNGYTF
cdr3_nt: TGTGCCTGGACCCCGACGCCCGGGACAGGGAATGGCTACACCTTC